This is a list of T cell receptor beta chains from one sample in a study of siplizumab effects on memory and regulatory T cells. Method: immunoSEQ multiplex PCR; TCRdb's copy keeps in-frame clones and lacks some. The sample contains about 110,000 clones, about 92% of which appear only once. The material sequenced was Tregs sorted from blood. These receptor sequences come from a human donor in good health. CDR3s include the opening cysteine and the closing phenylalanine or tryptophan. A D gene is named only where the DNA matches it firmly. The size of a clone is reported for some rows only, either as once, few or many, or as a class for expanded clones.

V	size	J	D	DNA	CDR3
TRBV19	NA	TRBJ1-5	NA	TGTGCCAGTAGTATGAGGACCGGTGGGCAGCCCCAGCATTTT	CASSMRTGGQPQHF
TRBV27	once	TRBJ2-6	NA	TGTGCCAGCAGTCAACCAGGGCCTGGGGCCAACGTCCTGACTTTC	CASSQPGPGANVLTF
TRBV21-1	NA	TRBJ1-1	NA	TGTGCCAGCAGGGCAGTTAGGGGAGTAGACACTGAAGCTTTCTTT	CASRAVRGVDTEAFF
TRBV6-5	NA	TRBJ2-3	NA	TGTGCCAGCAGCATTAAGCCCACAGATACGCAGTATTTT	CASSIKPTDTQYF
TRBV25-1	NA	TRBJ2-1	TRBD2	TGTGCCAGCAGTGAATTGGTAGCGGGGTACAATGAGCAGTTCTTC	CASSELVAGYNEQFF
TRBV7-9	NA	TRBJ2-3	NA	TGTGCCAGCAGCTTATTAGTCTTTGGGGGGACAGATACGCAGTATTTT	CASSLLVFGGTDTQYF
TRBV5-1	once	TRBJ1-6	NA	TGCGCCAGCAGCTTGGTACCAGATTCACCCCTCCACTTT	CASSLVPDSPLHF
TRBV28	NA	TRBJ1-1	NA	TGTGCCAGCAGCGTAACAGGGACGAACACTGAAGCTTTCTTT	CASSVTGTNTEAFF
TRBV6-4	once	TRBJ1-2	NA	TGTGCCAGCAGCGACGGACAGAACTATGGCTACACCTTC	CASSDGQNYGYTF
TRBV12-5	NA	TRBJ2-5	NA	TGTGCTAGTGGTTTGGTCCGGAGTCAAGCGGAGACCCAGTACTTC	CASGLVRSQAETQYF
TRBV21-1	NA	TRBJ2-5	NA	TGTGCCAGCAGCAGAGCGGGCCAAGAGACCCAGTACTTC	CASSRAGQETQYF
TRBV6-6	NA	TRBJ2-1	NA	TGTGCCAGTAATTTGGGCGGGGGCCTGGGGAATGAGCAGTTCTTC	CASNLGGGLGNEQFF
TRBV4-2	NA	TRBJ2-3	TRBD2	TGTGCCAGCAGAGCGGGACTAGGGGTGACAGATACGCAGTATTTT	CASRAGLGVTDTQYF
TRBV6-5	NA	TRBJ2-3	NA	TGTGCCAGCAGGGCCACAGGGAGGTCCACAGATACGCAGTATTTT	CASRATGRSTDTQYF
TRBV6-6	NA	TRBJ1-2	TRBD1	TGTGCCAGCAGGAGGGACAGGGGCACCTATGGCTACACCTTC	CASRRDRGTYGYTF
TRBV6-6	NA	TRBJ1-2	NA	TGTGCCAGCAGTTTAACAGGGTTTGATGGCTACACCTTC	CASSLTGFDGYTF
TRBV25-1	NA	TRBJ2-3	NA	TGTGCCAGCAGGGAGGCAGATACGCAGTATTTT	CASREADTQYF
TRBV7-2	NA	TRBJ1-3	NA	TGTGCCAGCAGCCCAATCCTGGGAAACACCATATATTTT	CASSPILGNTIYF
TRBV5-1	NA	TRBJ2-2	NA	TGCGCCAGCAGCTTGGGAGGGACCCACACCGGGGAGCTGTTTTTT	CASSLGGTHTGELFF
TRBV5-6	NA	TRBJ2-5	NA	TGTGCCAGCAGCTTGTTTCCGGGGGCTTCCCGTGAGACCCAGTACTTC	CASSLFPGASRETQYF
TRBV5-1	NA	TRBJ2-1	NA	TGCGCCAGCAGCTTGACAGATAGCGGTCAGCAGTTCTTC	CASSLTDSGQQFF